One and the same sample provided the 17 T cell receptor beta chains below, sequenced in a study of T-cell reconstitution after alpha-beta-depleted transplantation in children. Unique molecular identifiers were incorporated during preparation of the TCRbeta library. MiXCR, run by TCRdb on the PCR reads, gives a single entry per CDR3 protein. The sample records 530,000 or so distinct CDR3 sequences, 25% to 30% being singletons. The sequences come from PBMCs, collected before TCRalphabeta/CD19-depleted stem cell transplant. The receptor set was obtained from a boy younger than two with Wiskott-Aldrich syndrome, due to receive a stem cell transplant.

The chain employs TRBV12-3 or TRBV12-4 and TRBJ1-4, with no clear D. Trimming shortened V by 4 bases and J by 8 bases, and 14 bases separated the two germline ends. The CDR3 totals 14 residues. The CDR3 DNA sequence: TGTGCCAGCAGTTCCAGGTTCTCGAGCGAAAAACTGTTTTTT. Translating it yields CASSSRFSSEKLFF.

J is TRBJ2-1 and V is TRBV10-1; weak D call: TRBD2 (6 bases). The CDR3 extends over 12 amino acids. Looked up from germline, CDR1 is WNHNN and CDR2 is SYGVQD (reference sequence). Trimming pared 2 bases from V and 10 bases from J, leaving 9 bases between. The DNA for the CDR3 is TGCGCCAGCAGTGAGCCTGGGAGGGAGCAGTTCTTC. It yields the protein CASSEPGREQFF.

The rearrangement uses TRBV20-1 and TRBJ2-3; D not certain. The germline gives CDR1 DFQATT, CDR2 SNEGSKA (reference sequence). CDR3 size: 14 residues. V was cut by 0 bases and J by 3 bases, with 10 bases left in between. CDR3 loop: CSARDPRTTDTQYF. CDR3 nucleotide sequence: TGCAGTGCTAGAGATCCCCGAACTACAGATACGCAGTATTTT.

This clonotype was seen more than once but under ten times. This sequence joins TRBV24-1 and TRBJ2-1; no clear D. The CDR3 has 12 amino acids. V lost 3 bases and J lost 9, with 8 bases in between. CDR1 and CDR2 from the germline V gene are KGHDR and SFDVKD. CDR3 nucleotides: TGTGCCACCAGTGATCTAGTCAGTGAGCAGTTCTTC. This gives the protein CATSDLVSEQFF.

The V gene is TRBV5-1, the J gene TRBJ1-2; 9 positions match TRBD1. The germline gives CDR1 SGHRS, CDR2 YFSETQ. Losses at the gene ends were 4 bases for V and 7 bases for J; bases not matched to a gene: 5. This CDR3 region has 13 residues. The CDR3 is CASSQGQGAGYTF. CDR3 in DNA: TGCGCCAGCAGCCAGGGACAGGGTGCTGGCTACACCTTC.

This clonotype has only a few counts. The chain uses TRBV27 and TRBJ1-1; TRBD1 agrees at 9 bases. Germline V lookup: CDR1 MNHEY, CDR2 SMNVEV (reference sequence). Unmatched junction bases numbered 9, after V lost 5 bases and J lost 5 bases. This CDR3 has 15 amino acids. CDR3 protein: CASSPGQGWGTEAFF. The CDR3 region has the DNA TGTGCCAGCAGTCCGGGACAGGGTTGGGGGACTGAAGCTTTCTTT.

A few counts support this clonotype. The chain links TRBV9 to TRBJ2-2; 11 positions agree with TRBD1. The CDR3 sequence is 16 residues long. Trimming cost V 5 bases and J 4 bases; bases outside gene matches: 7. CDR1 SGDLS and CDR2 YYNGEE come from the germline V gene. The CDR3 region is CASSRGQGAITGELFF. CDR3 DNA: TGTGCCAGCAGTCGAGGACAGGGGGCGATCACCGGGGAGCTGTTTTTT.

The chain links TRBV27 to TRBJ2-7; tentatively, D is TRBD1 (5 bases). This CDR3 has 15 residues. Trimming took off 8 bases at V and 6 bases at J, with 23 bases between the two ends. CDR1 and CDR2 from the germline V gene are MNHEY and SMNVEV (reference sequence). CDR3 DNA: TGTGCCAGCCGGACATCGGTAGGTCTTTCGGGCGAGCAGTACTTC. It encodes CASRTSVGLSGEQYF.

This clonotype was counted a few times. The rearrangement uses TRBV6-5 and TRBJ1-1, with unresolved D. The CDR3 runs 11 residues. The germline CDR1 and CDR2 sequences are MNHEY and SVGAGI. Trimming stripped 3 bases from V and 11 bases from J, with 10 bases between. In DNA, the CDR3 is TGTGCCAGCAGTTATGGGCCGGGGGCTTTCTTT. Amino acid sequence: CASSYGPGAFF.

This clonotype appeared a few times. The rearrangement links TRBV10-3 to TRBJ2-5; 8 nucleotides line up with TRBD2. Trimming at V came to 11 bases and at J to 3 bases, leaving 5 bases not matched to a gene. The CDR3 consists of 12 residues. Germline assignment: CDR1 ENHRY and CDR2 SYGVKD. CDR3 DNA sequence: TGTGCCGTAGCGGGGAGTGAAGAGACCCAGTACTTC. It translates to CAVAGSEETQYF.

This clonotype has just a few counts. V and J are TRBV15 and TRBJ1-1; D ambiguous. Trimming took 0 bases from V and 1 from J, leaving 6 bases between them. The length of the CDR3 is 14 residues. Germline CDR1 and CDR2: LNHNV and YYDKDF (reference sequence). The CDR3 DNA is TGTGCCACCAGCAGAGATATTCAGAACACTGAAGCTTTCTTT. Translating it yields CATSRDIQNTEAFF.

This chain links TRBV7-2 with TRBJ2-1, with 7 bases matching TRBD2. This CDR3 is built from 14 residues. V shed 1 base and J 7 bases; nucleotides not matched to a gene: 4. Germline V gene sequence: CDR1 SGHTA, CDR2 FQGNSA. The CDR3 sequence: CASSLGGGGNEQFF. As DNA, the CDR3 is TGTGCCAGCAGCTTAGGGGGGGGAGGTAATGAGCAGTTCTTC.

This clonotype came up a few times. CDR3 amino acids: CAWTLPSGSTDTQYF. The DNA for the CDR3 is TGTGCCTGGACTCTACCTAGCGGGAGTACAGATACGCAGTATTTT. This chain connects TRBV30 to TRBJ2-3; 10 nucleotides agree with TRBD2. Germline V lookup: CDR1 GTSNPN, CDR2 SVGIG (reference sequence). The CDR3 covers 15 residues. The J segment lost 3 bases and the V segment lost 4 bases, leaving 7 bases of the junction unmatched.

The J gene is TRBJ2-7, the V gene TRBV27, with D perhaps matching TRBD2 (5 bases). Germline V CDR1 and CDR2: MNHEY, SMNVEV (reference sequence). CDR3 length: 14 amino acids. The V end lost 6 bases, the J end lost 3 bases, and 15 bases lay between the germline ends. The CDR3 DNA sequence: TGTGCCAGCAGCTCTAATGGACTGTTCTACGAGCAGTACTTC. Translated: CASSSNGLFYEQYF.

In this sample, this clonotype turned up a few times. The rearrangement uses TRBV5-1 and TRBJ2-5; D gene ambiguous. The CDR3 extends over 14 amino acids. Trimming stripped 1 base from V and 0 bases from J, with 7 bases between. From germline, CDR1 is SGHRS and CDR2 YFSETQ. CDR3 DNA sequence: TGCGCCAGCAGCTTGAATTCAGACCAAGAGACCCAGTACTTC. This gives the protein CASSLNSDQETQYF.

The chain carries TRBV6-1 and TRBJ2-2; maybe TRBD2 (5 bases). Trimming left V 3 bases short and J 5 bases short, with 13 bases between. Germline assignment: CDR1 MNHNS and CDR2 SASEGT. There are 15 residues in the CDR3. The CDR3 sequence: CASSESGNPTGELFF. The CDR3, as DNA: TGTGCCAGCAGTGAGAGCGGAAATCCTACCGGGGAGCTGTTTTTT.

This sequence joins TRBV3-1 and TRBJ2-1, with 10 positions matching TRBD2. This CDR3 contains 17 residues. Trimming cost V 0 bases and J 7 bases; bases outside gene matches: 9. Germline assignment: CDR1 LGHDT and CDR2 YNNKEL (reference sequence). The CDR3 DNA reads as TGTGCCAGCAGCCAAGAAGTCCTAGCGGGAGTGAAGAATGAGCAGTTCTTC. This gives the protein CASSQEVLAGVKNEQFF.